This TCR beta chain was documented in a study of blood T cell repertoires in COVID-19. This clone was recorded once. Germline CDR1 and CDR2: SGHVS and FNYEAQ. This CDR3 region has 15 residues. V was clipped by 0 bases and J by 5 bases, with 13 bases between them. Using immunoSEQ multiplex PCR, the repertoire was profiled, and TCRdb retains in-frame clones only, with some absent. Of 200,000 or so clones listed, about 88% were seen once; the top ten hold about 1.9%. The source is a man aged 35 to 55 with active or convalescent COVID-19. The rearrangement joins TRBV7-6 to TRBJ1-2, with D possibly being TRBD1 (5 bases). The specimen sequenced was peripheral blood. CDR3 protein: CASSLAGPGEYGYTF. The CDR3 coding sequence is TGTGCCAGCAGCTTAGCGGGGCCGGGGGAATATGGCTACACCTTC.